This record looks at one T cell receptor (beta chain) sequence and its context. Assay: immunoSEQ multiplex PCR; the TCRdb copy retains only in-frame clones and omits some. Of approximately 500,000 clones in the sample, approximately 88% were seen once. The data derive from a study of blood T cell repertoires in COVID-19. V dropped 2 bases and J dropped 7 bases, with 7 bases sitting between them. The CDR3 is 12 amino acids. The V gene's germline CDR1 is ENHRY and CDR2 SYGVKD. Each recovered donor of Cohort 3 presented with two negative PCRs, clearance, or symptom resolution. The sample was PBMCs or T cells enriched from blood (not recorded which). The clonotype originates from a woman aged 40 to 55 who had recovered from COVID-19. V gene TRBV10-3 combines with J gene TRBJ2-3; D unclear. The CDR3 coding sequence is TGTGCCATCAGTGAGCTAATCAATACGCAGTATTTT. It codes for CAISELINTQYF.